Following are 17 T cell receptor beta chains from one sample sequenced in a study of Graves' ophthalmopathy and Graves' hyperthyroidism. RNA served as the template for amplifying TCR beta CDR3 regions. After a first-round RT-PCR with HTBI primers, a second-round multiplex PCR was run. MiXCR was run by TCRdb on the multiplex PCR reads, yielding one entry per CDR3 protein. This table has 300,000 to 400,000 distinct CDR3 sequences, roughly 16% appearing once. The material sequenced was peripheral blood. These receptors were taken from an adult man with Graves' ophthalmopathy.

The sample holds many counts of this clonotype. The rearrangement links TRBV9 to TRBJ1-1, with 7 bases lining up with TRBD1. The CDR3 runs 15 residues. V lost 2 bases to trimming and J lost 3 bases; unmatched junction nucleotides: 7. In germline, CDR1 is SGDLS, CDR2 YYNGEE. The CDR3 coding sequence is TGTGCCAGCAGCGTTCGACAGGGTATGGACACTGAAGCTTTCTTT. As protein: CASSVRQGMDTEAFF.

The CDR3 DNA reads as TGTGCCAGCAGCTTGGCTCAACACGGGCAGTACTTC. Amino acids: CASSLAQHGQYF. The V and J genes are TRBV6-1 and TRBJ2-7; D is undetermined. Germline V gene data show CDR1 as MNHNS and CDR2 as SASEGT. Trimming took 6 bases from V and 9 from J, leaving 15 bases between them. The CDR3 loop spans 12 amino acids.

This rearrangement joins TRBV7-6 to TRBJ2-5, with TRBD1 matching over 7 bases. Germline trimming cut 8 bases from V and 5 bases from J; bases unmatched to any gene: 5. Germline V lookup: CDR1 SGHVS, CDR2 FNYEAQ. CDR3 size: 12 residues. CDR3 sequence (DNA): TGTGCCAGCCGTCGACAGGGCGAGACCCAGTACTTC. Its translation is CASRRQGETQYF.

In this sample, this clonotype turned up many times. The rearrangement links TRBV14 to TRBJ2-5; TRBD1 aligns across 9 bases. CDR1 is SGHDN, CDR2 FVKESK, per germline. Trimming removed 4 bases from V and 4 bases from J; junction bases left unmatched: 10. The CDR3 spans 16 residues. CDR3 nucleotides: TGTGCCAGCAGCCTAGAACACAGGGGGCGCAGAGAGACCCAGTACTTC. Amino acid sequence: CASSLEHRGRRETQYF.

This clonotype has ten or more counts. This may be a read error, as it is one base from a much larger clone. The chain has TRBV19 and TRBJ1-1, with D perhaps matching TRBD1 (6 bases). CDR3 length equals 15 residues. Germline V CDR1 and CDR2: LNHDA, SQIVND (reference sequence). CDR3 nucleotides: TGTGGCAGTAGTACCATTGAAGGGGGGCTGACTGAAGCTTTCTTT. It yields the protein CGSSTIEGGLTEAFF.

This clonotype occurred many times. The chain's CDR3 is CASSEQGRGDSPLHF. The DNA of the CDR3 is TGTGCCAGCAGTGAACAGGGAAGAGGAGATTCACCCCTCCACTTT. This sequence joins TRBV2 and TRBJ1-6; D might be TRBD1 (5 bases). The CDR3 totals 15 residues. Germline loops: CDR1 SNHLY, CDR2 FYNNEI. Trimming cost V 2 bases and J 8 bases, with 13 bases left between them.

This clonotype was counted many times. The V call is TRBV13, the J call TRBJ2-2; D is perhaps TRBD1 or TRBD2 (6 bases each). CDR1 is PRHDT, CDR2 FYEKMQ, per germline (reference sequence). The V end was cut by 2 bases, the J end by 4 bases, with 17 bases between. This CDR3 comprises 17 residues. This CDR3 is CASSLSFRGPGTGELFF. For the CDR3, the DNA is TGTGCCAGCAGCTTATCATTTCGGGGGCCTGGCACCGGGGAGCTGTTTTTT.

This clonotype has ten or more counts. This rearrangement joins TRBV6-2 or TRBV6-3 to TRBJ1-5; D unclear. The CDR3 covers 13 residues. V was cut by 7 bases and J by 9 bases, with 16 bases left in between. CDR1 MNHEY and CDR2 SVGEGT come from the germline V gene. Here the CDR3 reads CASNPITLGPQHF. For the CDR3, the DNA is TGTGCCAGCAATCCGATTACTCTAGGGCCCCAGCATTTT.

The gene calls are TRBV12-3 or TRBV12-4 and TRBJ2-5; 12 nucleotides align to TRBD1. CDR3 length: 17 residues. The ends lost 6 bases at V and 1 base at J; junction bases unmatched: 9. The CDR3 loop is CASRTLGQGAPQETQYF. CDR3 in DNA: TGTGCCAGCAGGACGTTGGGACAGGGGGCGCCCCAAGAGACCCAGTACTTC.

This clonotype was seen ten or more times. The CDR3 bases are TGTGCCAGCAACAGGGGGCCATTACAAGAGACCCAGTACTTC. Protein: CASNRGPLQETQYF. V and J are TRBV2 and TRBJ2-5, with 9 bases lining up with TRBD1. The germline V gene has CDR1 SNHLY and CDR2 FYNNEI. This CDR3 is 14 amino acids long. V was pared by 7 bases and J by 2 bases, with 5 bases of the junction left unmatched.

This clonotype was seen many times. This chain uses TRBV3-1 with TRBJ1-2, with 7 nucleotides matching TRBD1. Germline CDR1 is LGHDT and CDR2 is YNNKEL (reference sequence). This CDR3 is built from 15 residues. V was pared by 4 bases and J by 2 bases, with 7 bases of the junction left unmatched. This CDR3 reads CASSPLGTENYGYTF. The CDR3 bases are TGTGCCAGCAGCCCCCTAGGGACAGAGAACTATGGCTACACCTTC.

This clonotype was detected many times. The CDR3 region has the DNA TGTGCCTGGAGTGTAGGGAGGGGTTCGCGGCAAGAGACCCAGTACTTC. It translates to CAWSVGRGSRQETQYF. The gene calls are TRBV30 and TRBJ2-5; 7 bases fit TRBD2. This CDR3 has 16 residues. CDR1 is GTSNPN, CDR2 SVGIG, per germline (reference sequence). V shed 0 bases and J 2 bases; nucleotides not matched to a gene: 9.

This clonotype has ten or more counts. V usage is TRBV7-9 and J usage is TRBJ2-5; TRBD1 matches at 9 bases. The CDR3 extends over 15 amino acids. In germline, CDR1 is SEHNR, CDR2 FQNEAQ (reference sequence). J gave up 5 bases and V 5 bases, and 9 bases lay outside the gene matches. The CDR3 nucleotides are TGTGCCAGCAGCCTTAGTACAGGGGGCCAGGAGACCCAGTACTTC. Amino acid sequence: CASSLSTGGQETQYF.

This clonotype was observed at least ten times. CDR3 sequence reads: CASRRGTTQETQYF. DNA for the CDR3: TGTGCCAGCAGGCGCGGGACAACCCAAGAGACCCAGTACTTC. The rearrangement joins TRBV6-1 to TRBJ2-5; D possibly uses TRBD1 or TRBD2 (6 bases each). The CDR3 extends over 14 amino acids. Germline CDR1 is MNHNS and CDR2 is SASEGT. With 6 bases removed from V and 1 base from J, the gap between germline ends came to 12 bases.

This clonotype was seen at least ten times. This chain connects TRBV29-1 to TRBJ2-7; D is possibly TRBD1 (6 bases). The CDR3 runs 13 residues. CDR1 is SQVTM, CDR2 ANQGSEA, per germline. V was cut by 5 bases and J by 5 bases, with 16 bases left in between. CDR3 nucleotides: TGCAGCGTTTTTGGGCAGGGGAATCACGAGCAGTACTTC. Translating gives CSVFGQGNHEQYF.

The V gene is TRBV18, the J gene TRBJ2-7; D could derive from TRBD1 or TRBD2 (5 bases each). Between the trimmed V and J ends, which lost 1 base and 6 bases, there was a span of 25 bases. This CDR3 has 18 amino acids. CDR1 KGHSH and CDR2 LQKENI come from the germline V gene. The chain's CDR3 is CASSPRPGLIGQIGEQYF. The CDR3 DNA sequence: TGTGCCAGCTCACCACGTCCGGGGCTGATTGGCCAAATCGGCGAGCAGTACTTC.

This clonotype has a count of ten or more. The CDR3 DNA reads as TGCAGCGGGGGACAGGGGGCTGGCGGGGAGCTGTTTTTT. Translating it yields CSGGQGAGGELFF. This chain uses TRBV29-1 with TRBJ2-2; 12 nucleotides agree with TRBD1. The CDR3 length is 13 residues. V was clipped by 7 bases and J by 7 bases; unmatched bases: 4. Germline V gene lookup returns CDR1 SQVTM and CDR2 ANQGSEA.